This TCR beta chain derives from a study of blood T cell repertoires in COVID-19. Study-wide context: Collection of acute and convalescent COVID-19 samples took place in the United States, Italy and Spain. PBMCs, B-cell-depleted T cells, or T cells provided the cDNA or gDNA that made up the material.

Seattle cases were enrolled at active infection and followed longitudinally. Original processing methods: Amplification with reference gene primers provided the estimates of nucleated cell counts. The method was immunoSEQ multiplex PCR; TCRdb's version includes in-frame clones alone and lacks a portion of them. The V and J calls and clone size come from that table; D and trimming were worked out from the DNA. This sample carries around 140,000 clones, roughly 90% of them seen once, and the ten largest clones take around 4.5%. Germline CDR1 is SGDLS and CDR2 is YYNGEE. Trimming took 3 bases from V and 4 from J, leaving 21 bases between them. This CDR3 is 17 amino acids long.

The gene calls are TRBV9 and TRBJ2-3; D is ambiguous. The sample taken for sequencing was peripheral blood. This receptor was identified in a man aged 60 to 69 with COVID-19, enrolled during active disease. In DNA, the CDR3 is TGTGCCAGCAGCGCCACGCCACAGCCAAAATACGCAGATACGCAGTATTTT. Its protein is CASSATPQPKYADTQYF. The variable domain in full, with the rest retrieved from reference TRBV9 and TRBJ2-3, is DSGVTQTPKHLITATGQRVTLRCSPRSGDLSVYWYQQSLDQGLQFLIQYYNGEERAKGNILERFSAQQFPDLHSELNLSSLELGDSALYFCASSATPQPKYADTQYFGPGTRLTVL.